What follows are 14 T cell receptor beta chains derived from one specimen sequenced in a study of T cell repertoires in cytomegalovirus infection. TCRdb re-derived calls from the reads in MiXCR, one entry per CDR3 protein. The table has approximately 390,000 distinct CDR3 sequences, roughly 36% seen once; the top ten hold roughly 13%. These TCRs' antigens remain unknown. This specimen was cultured PBMCs, taken from culture after CMV antigen stimulation. These receptors all stem from a human donor in good health (CMV status not recorded). Some clones in this sample may be carry-over from other donors' samples.

With respect to this clonotype: Since a much larger clone is just one base distant, this may be a read error. CDR3 region: CATSDLPGNYGYTF. CDR3 nucleotide sequence: TGTGCCACCAGTGATTTGCCGGGAAACTATGGCTACACCTTC. The V gene is TRBV24-1, the J gene TRBJ1-2, with D hard to call. The length of the CDR3 is 14 residues. The germline CDR1 and CDR2 sequences are KGHDR and SFDVKD. V lost 0 bases and J 2 bases, leaving 6 bases between the germline ends.

The gene calls are TRBV7-2 and TRBJ2-1; D is unclear. The V gene's germline CDR1 is SGHTA and CDR2 FQGNSA. Deletions cut 1 base from V and 5 bases from J, with 9 bases between. This CDR3 comprises 14 residues. The CDR3 sequence: CASSLVGRHNEQFF. For the CDR3, the DNA is TGTGCCAGCAGCTTAGTGGGCCGCCACAATGAGCAGTTCTTC. Looking up the rest from reference TRBV7-2 and TRBJ2-1 gives the full variable domain: GAGVSQSPSNKVTEKGKDVELRCDPISGHTALYWYRQSLGQGLEFLIYFQGNSAPDKSGLPSDRFSAERTGGSVSTLTIQRTQQEDSAVYLCASSLVGRHNEQFFGPGTRLTVL.

The V call is TRBV3-1, the J call TRBJ2-7; D remains ambiguous. Germline V CDR1 and CDR2: LGHDT, YNNKEL (reference sequence). The CDR3 extends over 12 amino acids. V lost 5 bases and J 3 bases, leaving 8 bases between the germline ends. Here the CDR3 reads CASSWASYEQYF. The CDR3 nucleotides read TGTGCCAGCAGCTGGGCCAGCTACGAGCAGTACTTC.

V gene TRBV9 combines with J gene TRBJ2-1; D uncertain. V was shortened by 0 bases and J by 1 base, with 11 bases between the two germline ends. There are 16 residues in the CDR3. Germline V lookup: CDR1 SGDLS, CDR2 YYNGEE. CDR3 nucleotide sequence: TGTGCCAGCAGCGTAGACGCCTCACCTTCCTACAATGAGCAGTTCTTC. Translation gives CASSVDASPSYNEQFF.

This clonotype was recorded a few times. This chain links TRBV20-1 with TRBJ1-2; 7 bases line up with TRBD1. The V segment lost 7 bases and the J segment 6 bases; nucleotides outside the gene matches: 11. The CDR3 is made up of 13 amino acids. Germline-derived CDR1 and CDR2 are DFQATT and SNEGSKA (reference sequence). In DNA form, the CDR3 reads TGCAGTGTGGGGGGGCAGGGGGTCAATGGCTACACCTTC. Translating gives CSVGGQGVNGYTF.

This sequence joins TRBV6-6 and TRBJ2-3; 10 bases line up with TRBD2. Germline values: CDR1 MNHNY, CDR2 SVGAGI (reference sequence). The trim removed 6 bases at V and 5 bases at J, leaving 8 bases unmatched. The CDR3 runs 15 residues. In DNA form, the CDR3 reads TGTGCCAGCAGCCAGACTAGCGGGTACGGAGATACGCAGTATTTT. Protein: CASSQTSGYGDTQYF.

The chain uses TRBV11-3 and TRBJ1-1; TRBD1 matches 8 bases. Germline assignment: CDR1 SGHNT and CDR2 YENEEA. The CDR3 contains 11 residues. Trimming removed 8 bases from V and 12 bases from J; junction bases left unmatched: 8. The CDR3 coding sequence is TGTGCCAGCGGGACAGGACTCGAACCTTTCTTT. Its protein is CASGTGLEPFF.

The chain links TRBV6-2 or TRBV6-3 to TRBJ2-7; 9 bases fit TRBD1. The CDR3 runs 18 residues. The germline CDR1 and CDR2 sequences are MNHEY and SVGEGT. V lost 5 bases, J lost 0 bases, and 14 bases stayed unmatched. The CDR3 nucleotides read TGTGCCAGCAGTCCTCCGGGACAGGGTGTTCTTCGCTCCTACGAGCAGTACGTC. This sequence encodes CASSPPGQGVLRSYEQYV.

This clonotype was seen a few times. J is TRBJ1-5 and V is TRBV12-3 or TRBV12-4; a possible D gene is TRBD1 (5 bases). V was pared by 5 bases and J by 6 bases, with 14 bases between. The CDR3 consists of 14 residues. The CDR3: CASSRDYAPQPQHF. Here the CDR3 DNA reads TGTGCCAGCAGTCGGGACTATGCCCCTCAGCCCCAGCATTTT.

This clonotype was found a few times. The chain joins TRBV19 to TRBJ1-1; no reliable D call. In germline, CDR1 is LNHDA, CDR2 SQIVND (reference sequence). Trimming left V 3 bases short and J 2 bases short, with 7 bases between. This CDR3 is built from 13 residues. The CDR3, as DNA: TGTGCCAGTAGTATGAGGAGAAACACTGAAGCTTTCTTT. Protein sequence: CASSMRRNTEAFF.

The chain has TRBV4-1 and TRBJ2-7; D not certain. Germline values: CDR1 MGHRA, CDR2 YSYEKL. The CDR3 has 15 amino acids. Trimming removed 1 base from V and 0 bases from J, with 10 bases in between. This CDR3 is CASSQVIASSYEQYF. The CDR3 coding sequence is TGCGCCAGCAGCCAAGTTATCGCCAGCTCCTACGAGCAGTACTTC.

The gene calls are TRBV15 and TRBJ2-5; D possibly matches TRBD1 or TRBD2 (6 bases each). V was trimmed by 6 bases and J by 4 bases, leaving 12 bases between them. CDR1 and CDR2 (germline): LNHNV, YYDKDF (reference sequence). The CDR3 runs 13 residues. The CDR3 reads CATSSEGGETQYF. CDR3 nucleotides: TGTGCCACCAGTTCGGAGGGGGGAGAGACCCAGTACTTC.

The chain carries TRBV10-3 and TRBJ1-5; 9 nucleotides align to TRBD1. Germline CDR1 is ENHRY and CDR2 is SYGVKD. The CDR3 spans 12 residues. V was clipped by 6 bases and J by 11 bases; unmatched bases: 5. CDR3 coding DNA: TGTGCCATCAGAACCGGGACAGGGACCCAGCATTTT. Its translation: CAIRTGTGTQHF.

This chain joins TRBV19 and TRBJ1-4, with D possibly matching TRBD1 (6 bases). CDR1 LNHDA and CDR2 SQIVND come from the germline V gene (reference sequence). V was pared by 2 bases and J by 7 bases, with 14 bases between. CDR3 length: 15 amino acids. The DNA of the CDR3 is TGTGCCAGTAGTATACGTCGGGGGCCCAGTGAAAAACTGTTTTTT. This gives the protein CASSIRRGPSEKLFF.